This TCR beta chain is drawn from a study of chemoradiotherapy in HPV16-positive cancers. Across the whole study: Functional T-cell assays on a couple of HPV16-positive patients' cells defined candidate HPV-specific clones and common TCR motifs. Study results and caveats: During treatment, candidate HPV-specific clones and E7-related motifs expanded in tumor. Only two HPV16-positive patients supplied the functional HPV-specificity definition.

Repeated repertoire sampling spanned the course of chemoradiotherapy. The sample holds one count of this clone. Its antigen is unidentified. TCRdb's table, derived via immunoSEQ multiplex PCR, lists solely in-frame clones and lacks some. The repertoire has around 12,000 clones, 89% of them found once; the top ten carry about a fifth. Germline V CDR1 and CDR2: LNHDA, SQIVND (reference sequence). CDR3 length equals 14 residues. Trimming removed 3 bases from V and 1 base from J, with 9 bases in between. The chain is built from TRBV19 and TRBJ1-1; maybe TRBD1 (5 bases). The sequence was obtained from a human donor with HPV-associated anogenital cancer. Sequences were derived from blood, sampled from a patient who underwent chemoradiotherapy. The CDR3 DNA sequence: TGTGCCAGTAGTATGGGACGGAAGAACACTGAAGCTTTCTTT. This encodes CASSMGRKNTEAFF. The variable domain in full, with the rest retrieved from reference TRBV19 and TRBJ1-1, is DGGITQSPKYLFRKEGQNVTLSCEQNLNHDAMYWYRQDPGQGLRLIYYSQIVNDFQKGDIAEGYSVSREKKESFPLTVTSAQKNPTAFYLCASSMGRKNTEAFFGQGTRLTVV.